This T cell receptor beta chain was captured in a study of radiotherapy plus CTLA-4 blockade in lung cancer (dated by TCRdb to 2016 to 2018). Notes on the research overall: Among enrolled patients, approximately 18% had an objective response and 31% reached disease control. Overall study outcomes, separate from this receptor: After treatment with radiotherapy and ipilimumab, TCR clones that originated in tumors expanded in peripheral blood. Increased serum interferon-beta after radiation, together with early dynamic changes in blood T cell clones, were reported to be the strongest predictors of response.

Concerning this clone: Its antigen has not been determined. Base-call qualities are not available, and no considerably larger clone is one nucleotide away.

The study tested focal radiation therapy combined with CTLA-4 blockade (ipilimumab) in patients with chemo-refractory metastatic non-small-cell lung cancer. CDR1 LNHDA and CDR2 SQIVND are derived from the germline V gene (reference sequence). From the cysteine through the phenylalanine, the CDR3 covers 15 amino acids. Only the CDR3 portion is preserved as DNA: 45 bases, with reading frame beginning at the first base. The junction carries 22 bases between V and J, which are trimmed by 10 bases and 4 bases respectively. Library creation used the immunoSEQ multiplex PCR assay. In its TCRdb copy, this immuneACCESS table keeps in-frame sequences only and misses some clones. Where compared with another copy, unresolved V genes explain less than half of these, and the others have no known cause. This sample holds tens of thousands of clones; 60% to 80% were observed only once. The top ten clonotypes cover 8.5% to 14% of the sample.

The sequences come from peripheral blood, collected from a patient treated with radiotherapy plus ipilimumab. The origin of this receptor is a human donor with non-small cell lung cancer who had stable disease on radiotherapy plus ipilimumab. The chain is made from TRBV19 and TRBJ1-1; matching of 6 bases hints at TRBD1 as the D gene. The bases read TGTGCCACCTCGTGGGGGTTAACAGGGACCACTGAAGCTTTCTTT. It is translated as CATSWGLTGTTEAFF.